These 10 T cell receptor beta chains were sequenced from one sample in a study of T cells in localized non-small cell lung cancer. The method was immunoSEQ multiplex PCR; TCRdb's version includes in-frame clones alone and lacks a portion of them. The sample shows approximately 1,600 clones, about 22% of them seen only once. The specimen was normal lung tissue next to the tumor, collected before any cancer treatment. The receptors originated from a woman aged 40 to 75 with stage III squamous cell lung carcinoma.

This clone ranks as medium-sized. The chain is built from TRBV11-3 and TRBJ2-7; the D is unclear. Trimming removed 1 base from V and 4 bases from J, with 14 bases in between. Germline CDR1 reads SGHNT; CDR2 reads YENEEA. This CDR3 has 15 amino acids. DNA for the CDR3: TGTGCCAGCAGCTTAGTCCGGACCTCCCTTTACGAGCAGTACTTC. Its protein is CASSLVRTSLYEQYF.

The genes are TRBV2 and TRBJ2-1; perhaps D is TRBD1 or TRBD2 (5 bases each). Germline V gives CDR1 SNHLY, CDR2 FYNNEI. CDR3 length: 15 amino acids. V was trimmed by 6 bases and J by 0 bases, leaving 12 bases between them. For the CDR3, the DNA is TGTGCCAGCAGCCCACCTGGGGGCTCCTACAATGAGCAGTTCTTC. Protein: CASSPPGGSYNEQFF.

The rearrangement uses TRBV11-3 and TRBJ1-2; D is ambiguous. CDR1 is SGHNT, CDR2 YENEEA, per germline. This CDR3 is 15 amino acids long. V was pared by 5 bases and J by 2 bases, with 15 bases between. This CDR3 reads CASSPSVGVNYGYTF. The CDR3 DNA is TGTGCCAGCAGCCCTAGCGTAGGAGTAAACTATGGCTACACCTTC.

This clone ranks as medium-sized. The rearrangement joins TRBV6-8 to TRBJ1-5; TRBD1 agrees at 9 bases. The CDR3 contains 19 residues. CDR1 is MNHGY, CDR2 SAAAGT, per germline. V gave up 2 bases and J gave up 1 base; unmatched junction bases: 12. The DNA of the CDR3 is TGTGCCAGCAGTTACGCCGGGACAGGGATCTTAGCAAGCAATCAGCCCCAGCATTTT. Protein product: CASSYAGTGILASNQPQHF.

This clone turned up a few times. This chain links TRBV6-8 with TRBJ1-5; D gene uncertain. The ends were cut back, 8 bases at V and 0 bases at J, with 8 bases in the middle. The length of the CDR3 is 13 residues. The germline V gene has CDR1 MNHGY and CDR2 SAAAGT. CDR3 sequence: CASRVDSNQPQHF. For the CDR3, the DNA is TGTGCCAGCCGGGTGGATAGCAATCAGCCCCAGCATTTT.

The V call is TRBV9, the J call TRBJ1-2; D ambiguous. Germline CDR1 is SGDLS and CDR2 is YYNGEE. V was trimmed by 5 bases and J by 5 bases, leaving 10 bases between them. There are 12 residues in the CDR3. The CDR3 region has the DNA TGTGCCAGCAGTAGGGAAGGGTATGGCTACACCTTC. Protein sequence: CASSREGYGYTF.

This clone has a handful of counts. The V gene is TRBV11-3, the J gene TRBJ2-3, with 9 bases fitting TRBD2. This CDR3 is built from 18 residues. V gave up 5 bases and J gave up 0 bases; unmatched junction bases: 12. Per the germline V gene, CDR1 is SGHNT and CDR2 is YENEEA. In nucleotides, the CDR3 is TGTGCCAGCAGCCAAGGCCCAGCTAGCGGGGAGAGCACAGATACGCAGTATTTT. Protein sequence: CASSQGPASGESTDTQYF. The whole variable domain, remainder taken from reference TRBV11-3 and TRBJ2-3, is EAGVVQSPRYKIIEKKQPVAFWCNPISGHNTLYWYLQNLGQGPELLIRYENEEAVDDSQLPKDRFSAERLKGVDSTLKIQPAELGDSAVYLCASSQGPASGESTDTQYFGPGTRLTVL.

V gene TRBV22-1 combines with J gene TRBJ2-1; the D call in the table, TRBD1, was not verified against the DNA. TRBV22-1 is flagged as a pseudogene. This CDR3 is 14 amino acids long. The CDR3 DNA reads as TGTGCCAGCAGTTTACAGGATGGGGTCAATGAGCAGTTCTTC. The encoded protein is CASSLQDGVNEQFF.

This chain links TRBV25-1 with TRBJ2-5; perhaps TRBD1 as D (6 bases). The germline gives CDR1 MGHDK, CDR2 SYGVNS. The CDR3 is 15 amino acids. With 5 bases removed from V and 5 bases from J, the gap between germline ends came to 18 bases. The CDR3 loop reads CASSLGQWDMETQYF. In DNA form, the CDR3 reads TGTGCCAGCAGTCTAGGACAGTGGGACATGGAGACCCAGTACTTC.

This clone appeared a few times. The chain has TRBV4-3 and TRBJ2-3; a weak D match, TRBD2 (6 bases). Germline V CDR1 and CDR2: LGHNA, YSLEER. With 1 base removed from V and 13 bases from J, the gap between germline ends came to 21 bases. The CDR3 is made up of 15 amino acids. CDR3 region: CASSQAGTQREREYF. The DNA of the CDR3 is TGCGCCAGCAGCCAAGCCGGGACTCAAAGGGAACGGGAGTATTTT.